This TCR beta chain was identified in a study of beta chain features in type 1 diabetes. Study context: The patients were much like the healthy donors in age, gender and cell yields.

Study-level findings and limits: Patients' naive, central memory and Treg TCRB repertoires seemed closer to one another than those of healthy donors. There were fewer insertions and more deletions at the VDJ junctions of type 1 diabetes patients.

A remark on this clone: Its specificity is not known.

The germline CDR1 and CDR2 sequences are MNHEY and SVGAGI. This CDR3 contains 15 residues. The trim removed 2 bases at V and 5 bases at J, leaving 6 bases unmatched. Expressed TCRB transcripts were sequenced because the isolated RNA had all been reverse transcribed beforehand. Some clones are missing from TCRdb's copy, which holds only in-frame ones; the method was immunoSEQ multiplex PCR. The sample has about 360,000 clones, approximately 12% seen once; the top ten hold approximately 0.015%. This chain connects TRBV6-5 to TRBJ1-5; 7 positions match TRBD1. Material for sequencing was naive CD4+ T cells from blood. This clonotype originated in a man younger than 35 in good health. CDR3 sequence reads: CASSYRQGPYQPQHF. The CDR3 DNA reads TGTGCCAGCAGTTACCGACAGGGTCCTTATCAGCCCCAGCATTTT.